This entry concerns a single T cell receptor (beta chain). The target antigen is unknown. TCRdb re-called the 5' RACE reads and gives one entry per CDR3 protein, without DNA. Recorded here are roughly 150,000 distinct CDR3 sequences; the top ten clones represent around 20%. The CDR3 is 16 amino acids. CDR1 is SGHRS and CDR2 is YFSETQ in the germline V gene. The sample is drawn from a study of T cells expressing NK-cell markers. Study-level points and caveats: Dominant NKG2C+ clonotype frequencies of 1.0-7.0% of CD8+ T cells were measured in over 5 donors.

This clonotype was sampled from a woman between 18 and 70 years old in good health. The chain combines TRBV5-1 with TRBJ2-1; TCRdb indicates TRBD1, and absent DNA this call remains unverified. The sequencing sample was made of blood T cells: a sorted CD56 or NKG2C T cell subset, CD4+ or CD8+ T cells, or bulk PBMC T cells (not recorded which). The CDR3 reads CASSLEVFGGGGEQFF.